This T cell receptor (beta chain) is from a study of blood T cell repertoires in COVID-19. Overall study context: Sample material is recorded as cDNA or gDNA derived from T cells, B-cell-depleted T cells, or PBMCs.

Produced via immunoSEQ multiplex PCR; TCRdb's table is partial and in-frame only. The table has 200,000 to 250,000 clones, nearly 90% seen once; the top ten hold over 9.5%. V dropped 5 bases and J dropped 1 base, with 10 bases sitting between them. Germline-derived CDR1 and CDR2 are KGHDR and SFDVKD. CDR3 length: 14 amino acids. This TCR came from a woman younger than 30 who had recovered from COVID-19. V and J are TRBV24-1 and TRBJ1-1; no clear D. Material: peripheral blood. The CDR3 DNA reads as TGTGCCACCAGTGGGGAGGTCGGGAACACTGAAGCTTTCTTT. It translates to CATSGEVGNTEAFF.